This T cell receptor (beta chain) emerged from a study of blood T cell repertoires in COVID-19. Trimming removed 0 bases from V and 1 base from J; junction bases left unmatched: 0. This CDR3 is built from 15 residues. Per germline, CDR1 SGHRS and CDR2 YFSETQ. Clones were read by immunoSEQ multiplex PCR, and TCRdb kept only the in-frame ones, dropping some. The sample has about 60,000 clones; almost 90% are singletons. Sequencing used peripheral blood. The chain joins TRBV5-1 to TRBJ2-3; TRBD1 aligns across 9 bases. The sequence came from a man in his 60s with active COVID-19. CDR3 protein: CASSLGDRGTDTQYF. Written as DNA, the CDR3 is TGCGCCAGCAGCTTGGGGGACAGGGGCACAGATACGCAGTATTTT.